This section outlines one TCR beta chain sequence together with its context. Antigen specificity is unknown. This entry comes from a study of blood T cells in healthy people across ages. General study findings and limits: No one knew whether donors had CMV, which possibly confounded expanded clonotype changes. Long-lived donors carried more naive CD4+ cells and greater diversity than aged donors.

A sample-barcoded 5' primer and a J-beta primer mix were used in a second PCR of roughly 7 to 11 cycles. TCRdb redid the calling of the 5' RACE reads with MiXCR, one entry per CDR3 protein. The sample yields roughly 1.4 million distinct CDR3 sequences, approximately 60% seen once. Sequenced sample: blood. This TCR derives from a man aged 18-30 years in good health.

The DNA of the CDR3 is TGTGCCAGCAGCCAAGGTTGGACAGCTTATGAGGCCTACAATGAGCAGTTCTTC. As protein: CASSQGWTAYEAYNEQFF. This rearrangement joins TRBV4-2 to TRBJ2-1, with D perhaps TRBD1 (6 bases). The CDR3 consists of 18 residues. V dropped 1 base and J dropped 2 bases, with 18 bases sitting between them. Germline V gene sequence: CDR1 LGHNA, CDR2 YNFKEQ.